This passage covers 2 T cell receptor beta chains from one sample sequenced in a study of blood T cell repertoires in COVID-19. Method: immunoSEQ multiplex PCR; TCRdb's copy keeps in-frame clones and lacks some. The sample yields hundreds of thousands of clones, just under 85% seen once. Sequencing was carried out using peripheral blood. These receptors all come from a woman older than 75 with acute or convalescent COVID-19.

The gene calls are TRBV27 and TRBJ2-7; 11 positions match TRBD1. J lost 5 bases, V lost 11 bases, and 11 bases had no gene match. CDR1 is MNHEY and CDR2 is SMNVEV in the germline V gene (reference sequence). The CDR3 sequence is 14 residues long. CDR3 DNA sequence: TGTGCCTCCAGAGGACAGGGGGCTTTCCACGAGCAGTACTTC. Amino acid sequence: CASRGQGAFHEQYF.

The chain recombines TRBV5-1 with TRBJ1-6, with 9 bases aligning to TRBD1. This CDR3 has 15 amino acids. Trimming removed 5 bases from V and 7 bases from J; junction bases left unmatched: 7. Germline CDR1 reads SGHRS; CDR2 reads YFSETQ. The CDR3 DNA reads as TGCGCCAGCAGGGCCGGGACAGGGCTGAATTCACCCCTCCACTTT. It specifies CASRAGTGLNSPLHF.